This T cell receptor beta chain was documented in a study of neurological immune-mediated disorders. Whole-study context: Of the multiple sclerosis patients, approximately 34 in total, roughly 31 were relapsing-remitting and 3 were secondary progressive.

As for the cDNA, it was generated by 5'RACE with 10-nucleotide random UMIs. MiXCR, run by TCRdb on the 5' RACE reads, gives a single entry per CDR3 protein. The sample records 60,000 to 85,000 distinct CDR3 sequences, approximately 5.2% being singletons. The germline gives CDR1 DFQATT, CDR2 SNEGSKA (reference sequence). This CDR3 spans 16 amino acids. The J segment lost 0 bases and the V segment lost 5 bases, leaving 10 bases of the junction unmatched. This clonotype has a count of ten or more. What it binds is not known. Study-wide results and caveats: A possible signature was seen in one related-CDR3 cluster, into which phylogenetic grouping placed the repertoires of 18 of 34 multiple sclerosis patients.

The unsorted libraries originated from 2 million PBMCs that had been stored at -80 C. Sequenced input: PBMCs. The V and J genes are TRBV20-1 and TRBJ2-1, with TRBD2 identical over 7 bases. The sequence was collected from a man aged 18 to 35 with multiple sclerosis. CDR3 amino acids: CSALSSSGASYNEQFF. CDR3 DNA sequence: TGCAGTGCTCTTTCCTCTAGCGGTGCCTCCTACAATGAGCAGTTCTTC.